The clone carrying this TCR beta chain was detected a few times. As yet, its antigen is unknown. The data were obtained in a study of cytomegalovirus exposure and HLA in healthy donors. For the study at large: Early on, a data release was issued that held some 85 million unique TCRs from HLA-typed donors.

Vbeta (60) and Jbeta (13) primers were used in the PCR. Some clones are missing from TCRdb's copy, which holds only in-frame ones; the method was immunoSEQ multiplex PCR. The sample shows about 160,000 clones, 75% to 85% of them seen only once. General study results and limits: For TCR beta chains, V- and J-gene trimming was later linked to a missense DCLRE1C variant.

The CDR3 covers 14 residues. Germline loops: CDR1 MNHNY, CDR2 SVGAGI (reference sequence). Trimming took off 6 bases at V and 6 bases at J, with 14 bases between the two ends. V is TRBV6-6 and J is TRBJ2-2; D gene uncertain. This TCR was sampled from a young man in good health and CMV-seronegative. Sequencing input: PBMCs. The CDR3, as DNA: TGTGCCAGCAGCCCTGTGGGCTGGGCCGGGGAGCTGTTTTTT. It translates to CASSPVGWAGELFF.